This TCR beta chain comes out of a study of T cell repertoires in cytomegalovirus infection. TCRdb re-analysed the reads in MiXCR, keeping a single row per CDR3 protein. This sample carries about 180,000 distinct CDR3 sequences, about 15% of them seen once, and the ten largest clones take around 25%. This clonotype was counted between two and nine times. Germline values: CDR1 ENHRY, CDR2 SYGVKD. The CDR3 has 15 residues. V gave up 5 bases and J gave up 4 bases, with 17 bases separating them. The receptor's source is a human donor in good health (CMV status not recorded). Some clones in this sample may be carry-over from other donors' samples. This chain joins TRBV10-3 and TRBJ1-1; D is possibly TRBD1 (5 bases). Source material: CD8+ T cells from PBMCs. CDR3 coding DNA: TGTGCCATCAGTCCTCTCCATGGGGACTGCACTGAAGCTTTCTTT. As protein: CAISPLHGDCTEAFF.